The table lists the clone carrying this TCR beta chain with a few counts. The antigen is undetermined. The same CDR3 is also encoded by other DNA sequences in this sample. This entry comes from a study of shared clonotypes between healthy human individuals. Regarding the study as a whole: Only blood was sampled, and tissue TCR repertoires likely differ from blood ones. Non-shared clonotypes were found to have lower generation probabilities than the clonotypes that were shared by all four of the sorted-subset donors.

Using immunoSEQ multiplex PCR, the repertoire was profiled, and TCRdb retains in-frame clones only, with some absent. The sample yields about 2.3 million clones, more than 80% seen once. J was trimmed by 5 bases and V by 5 bases; bases with no gene match: 2. The CDR3 has 13 amino acids. Per the germline V gene, CDR1 is SEHNR and CDR2 is FQNEAQ (reference sequence). Donors were healthy HIV-negative adults without recently reported acute infections or vaccinations. Sequenced: naive CD4+ T cells from PBMCs. Subset meaning: CD45RA+ positively selected. The sequence came from a man between 18 and 29 years old in good health. Some clones in this sample may be carry-over from other donors' samples. This rearrangement joins TRBV7-9 to TRBJ1-4; TRBD1 aligns across 7 bases. As DNA, the CDR3 is TGTGCCAGCAGCCCGGGACAGAATGAAAAACTGTTTTTT. This encodes CASSPGQNEKLFF.